These T cell receptor beta chains were read from a single sample in a study of beta chain features in type 1 diabetes. This table comes from immunoSEQ multiplex PCR, and its TCRdb copy is limited to in-frame clones, with some not included. The table includes around 710,000 clones, under 15% detected once. The source material was naive CD4+ T cells from blood. The receptor set was obtained from a man aged 30 to 45 with type 1 diabetes. Each CDR3 is given with its conserved first and last residue. Each record gives: J gene, D gene, V gene, clone size, CDR3 protein, CDR3 DNA. A D gene is named only where the DNA matches it firmly. Clone size is given for some rows only: seen once, a few or many times, or a class if the clone is expanded.

TRBJ1-2	NA	TRBV7-2	few	CASSFMTGTYSYGYTF	TGTGCCAGCAGCTTTATGACAGGCACCTACTCCTATGGCTACACCTTC
TRBJ2-7	TRBD1	TRBV30	NA	CAWTSQGYEQYF	TGTGCCTGGACCTCACAGGGGTACGAGCAGTACTTC
TRBJ2-1	NA	TRBV11-3	NA	CASSFKRGNEQFF	TGTGCCAGCAGCTTCAAACGGGGTAATGAGCAGTTCTTC
TRBJ1-1	TRBD1	TRBV6-5	few	CASTSDRAWTEAFF	TGTGCCAGCACTTCGGACAGGGCCTGGACTGAAGCTTTCTTT
TRBJ2-1	NA	TRBV19	NA	CASSIDGPNEQFF	TGTGCCAGTAGTATAGATGGTCCCAATGAGCAGTTCTTC
TRBJ1-6	TRBD1	TRBV28	few	CASSRMGDRASPLHF	TGTGCCAGCAGTCGAATGGGGGACAGGGCTTCACCCCTCCACTTT
TRBJ2-7	TRBD1	TRBV5-1	NA	CASSLATGVGSYEQYF	TGCGCCAGCAGCTTGGCGACAGGGGTAGGCTCCTACGAGCAGTACTTC
TRBJ1-1	NA	TRBV4-3	NA	CASSQGVSEAFF	TGCGCCAGCAGCCAAGGCGTCTCTGAAGCTTTCTTT
TRBJ2-7	TRBD2	TRBV7-2	few	CASSFSGTSGGAYEQYF	TGTGCCAGCAGCTTCTCCGGGACTAGCGGGGGAGCCTACGAGCAGTACTTC
TRBJ2-1	NA	TRBV14	NA	CAGRGCGSYNEQFF	TGTGCCGGGCGTGGGTGCGGCTCCTACAATGAGCAGTTCTTC
TRBJ2-4	NA	TRBV4-1	few	CASSLQGLPKNIQYF	TGCGCCAGCAGCCTCCAAGGGCTTCCCAAAAACATTCAGTACTTC
TRBJ1-2	NA	TRBV10-3	few	CAISESAHGYTF	TGTGCCATCAGTGAGTCCGCCCATGGCTACACCTTC
TRBJ2-5	NA	TRBV20-1	NA	CSARDRATQYF	TGCAGTGCCCGGGACCGGGCCACCCAGTACTTC
TRBJ1-6	NA	TRBV6-5	few	CASSSPGGSPLHF	TGTGCCAGCAGTTCACCGGGGGGTTCACCCCTCCACTTT
TRBJ1-1	TRBD1	TRBV15	few	CATSRGGTGMNTEAFF	TGTGCCACCAGCAGAGGCGGGACAGGAATGAACACTGAAGCTTTCTTT
TRBJ2-7	NA	TRBV6-5	few	CASTPDGSYEQYF	TGTGCCAGCACTCCAGACGGATCCTACGAGCAGTACTTC
TRBJ1-6	TRBD1	TRBV27	few	CASSGQGPSSYNSPLHF	TGTGCCAGCAGTGGACAGGGGCCGAGCTCCTATAATTCACCCCTCCACTTT
TRBJ2-7	TRBD1	TRBV5-1	few	CASSSIQGIEEQYF	TGCGCCAGCAGCTCGATACAGGGGATTGAGGAGCAGTACTTC
TRBJ2-3	TRBD2	TRBV4-3	once	CASSLLAGPDTQYF	TGCGCCAGCAGCCTCTTAGCGGGGCCAGATACGCAGTATTTT
TRBJ2-5	NA	TRBV4-3	NA	CASSQDFSETQYF	TGCGCCAGCAGCCAAGATTTCTCAGAGACCCAGTACTTC
TRBJ2-4	TRBD2	TRBV6-1	few	CASSGRLGLAGGPAKNIQYF	TGTGCCAGCAGTGGACGCCTCGGACTAGCGGGGGGGCCAGCCAAAAACATTCAGTACTTC
TRBJ1-6	NA	TRBV9	NA	CASSIHGNSPLHF	TGTGCCAGCAGCATTCACGGGAATTCACCCCTCCACTTT
TRBJ2-3	NA	TRBV9	NA	CASSPPTGASTDTQYF	TGTGCCAGCAGCCCCCCCACTGGGGCTAGTACAGATACGCAGTATTTT
TRBJ1-2	NA	TRBV29-1	NA	CSVVSGVEYGYTF	TGCAGCGTTGTCTCCGGGGTAGAGTATGGCTACACCTTC
TRBJ2-7	NA	TRBV2	few	CASSPDMIYEQYF	TGTGCCAGCAGTCCTGACATGATATACGAGCAGTACTTC
TRBJ2-5	NA	TRBV2	few	CASRAGGETQYF	TGTGCCAGCAGGGCCGGGGGAGAGACCCAGTACTTC
TRBJ2-6	NA	TRBV28	few	CASCYRNLGANVLTF	TGTGCCAGCTGTTACAGGAACCTGGGGGCCAACGTCCTGACTTTC
TRBJ2-7	NA	TRBV5-6	few	CASSFDRDSLSYEQYF	TGTGCCAGCAGCTTCGACCGGGACTCCCTATCCTACGAGCAGTACTTC
TRBJ2-3	NA	TRBV11-2	few	CASSLVGPVADTQYF	TGTGCCAGCAGCTTAGTGGGCCCCGTAGCAGATACGCAGTATTTT
TRBJ1-1	NA	TRBV7-9	few	CASSARGGVAFF	TGTGCCAGCAGCGCACGAGGGGGTGTCGCTTTCTTT
TRBJ1-2	NA	TRBV7-9	NA	CASSFDRPDRGYTF	TGTGCCAGCAGCTTCGACAGACCCGATAGGGGCTACACCTTC
TRBJ1-2	TRBD1	TRBV25-1	NA	CASSEQTGGRDGYTF	TGTGCCAGCAGTGAACAGACAGGGGGCCGGGATGGCTACACCTTC
TRBJ1-4	NA	TRBV15	NA	CATSRDRGAANEKLFF	TGTGCCACCAGCAGAGATCGGGGGGCGGCTAATGAAAAACTGTTTTTT
TRBJ2-3	NA	TRBV28	once	CASKAQGTDTQYF	TGTGCCAGCAAAGCACAGGGCACAGATACGCAGTATTTT
TRBJ1-6	NA	TRBV9	few	CASSVEGPGPTFTYNSPLHF	TGTGCCAGCAGCGTAGAGGGGCCGGGACCGACTTTTACCTATAATTCACCCCTCCACTTT
TRBJ1-2	TRBD1	TRBV5-1	NA	CASSLALGQGGGYTF	TGCGCCAGCAGCTTGGCCCTGGGACAGGGCGGTGGCTACACCTTC
TRBJ2-7	TRBD1	TRBV9	few	CASSVEGRGTVNF	TGTGCCAGCAGCGTAGAGGGCAGGGGGACGGTGAACTTC
TRBJ1-1	NA	TRBV7-2	NA	CASSMRGTEAIGVPF	TGTGCCAGCAGCATGAGGGGCACTGAAGCCATTGGGGTGCCCTTT
TRBJ1-1	NA	TRBV29-1	few	CSVVDGINTEAFF	TGCAGCGTCGTGGACGGCATTAACACTGAAGCTTTCTTT
TRBJ1-3	NA	TRBV13	NA	CASHAGNTIYF	TGTGCCAGCCACGCTGGAAACACCATATATTTT
TRBJ1-4	NA	TRBV7-2	NA	CASRRGRDEKLFF	TGTGCCAGCCGCCGCGGCAGGGACGAAAAACTGTTTTTT
TRBJ1-5	NA	TRBV7-9	NA	CASSLGTSRDPQHF	TGTGCCAGCAGCTTAGGGACATCAAGGGATCCCCAGCATTTT
TRBJ2-7	NA	TRBV11-2	few	CASSQYGNYEQYF	TGTGCCAGCAGCCAGTACGGTAACTACGAGCAGTACTTC
TRBJ2-7	NA	TRBV5-6	NA	CASTRGRGGEQYF	TGTGCCAGCACCCGGGGGCGAGGGGGCGAGCAGTACTTC
TRBJ2-5	NA	TRBV29-1	NA	CSVLPSEETQYF	TGCAGCGTCCTACCGTCCGAAGAGACCCAGTACTTC
TRBJ2-5	NA	TRBV2	NA	CASSAWREETQYF	TGTGCCAGCAGTGCTTGGAGGGAAGAGACCCAGTACTTC
TRBJ2-5	NA	TRBV10-3	NA	CASSPPDGETQYF	TGTGCCAGCAGTCCCCCCGATGGGGAGACCCAGTACTTC
TRBJ2-2	NA	TRBV11-3	NA	CASSPLMAPPGELFF	TGTGCCAGCAGCCCACTAATGGCTCCCCCCGGGGAGCTGTTTTTT
TRBJ2-2	NA	TRBV19	NA	CASSVFAGELFF	TGTGCCAGTAGTGTCTTTGCCGGGGAGCTGTTTTTT
TRBJ2-2	NA	TRBV7-3	few	CASSRYDGELFF	TGTGCCAGCAGCCGCTATGACGGGGAGCTGTTTTTT
TRBJ1-2	NA	TRBV7-2	few	CASSLERGYGYTF	TGTGCCAGCAGCTTAGAGAGGGGCTATGGCTACACCTTC
TRBJ1-5	NA	TRBV4-3	few	CASSQGGGPQPQHF	TGCGCCAGCAGCCAAGGGGGGGGGCCTCAGCCCCAGCATTTT
TRBJ2-5	NA	TRBV2	NA	CASSVNSGRETQYF	TGTGCCAGCAGCGTTAACTCTGGGAGGGAGACCCAGTACTTC
TRBJ1-4	TRBD1	TRBV7-9	NA	CASSRDSNEKLFF	TGTGCCAGCAGCAGGGACAGTAATGAAAAACTGTTTTTT
TRBJ1-2	NA	TRBV30	NA	CAWRRTGTLYGYTF	TGTGCCTGGAGGCGAACGGGGACCCTCTATGGCTACACCTTC